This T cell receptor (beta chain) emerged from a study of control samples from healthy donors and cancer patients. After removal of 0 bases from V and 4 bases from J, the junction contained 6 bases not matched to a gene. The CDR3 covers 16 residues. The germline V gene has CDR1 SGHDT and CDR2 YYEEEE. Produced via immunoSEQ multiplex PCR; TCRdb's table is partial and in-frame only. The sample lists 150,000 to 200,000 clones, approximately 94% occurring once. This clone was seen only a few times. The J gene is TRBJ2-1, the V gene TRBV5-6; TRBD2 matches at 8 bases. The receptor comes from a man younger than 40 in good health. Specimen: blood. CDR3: CASSLATAGAYNEQFF. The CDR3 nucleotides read TGTGCCAGCAGCTTGGCGACAGCGGGGGCATACAATGAGCAGTTCTTC.